These 14 T cell receptor beta chains share one sample of origin, sequenced in a study of shared clonotypes between healthy human individuals. The method was immunoSEQ multiplex PCR; TCRdb's version includes in-frame clones alone and lacks a portion of them. The sample comprises 90,000 to 150,000 clones, 68% of which are singletons, and about 22% rests with the top ten. The sample was memory CD8+ T cells sorted from blood. Described subset: CD45RO+ cells pooled with CCR7-negative TemRA cells. The receptors here all came from a young woman in good health.

This chain uses TRBV15 with TRBJ2-1, with D possibly matching TRBD2 (6 bases). CDR3 size: 13 residues. CDR1 is LNHNV and CDR2 is YYDKDF in the germline V gene (reference sequence). The V gene lost 4 bases and the J gene lost 9 bases, with 13 bases spanning the gap. CDR3 coding DNA: TGTGCCACCAGCACCCGGAGGGGCGGTGAGCAGTTCTTC. Translation: CATSTRRGGEQFF.

The chain couples TRBV5-1 to TRBJ2-1, with TRBD1 as a possible D gene (5 bases). CDR1 is SGHRS and CDR2 is YFSETQ in the germline V gene. The CDR3 is 15 amino acids. The V and J ends lost 4 bases and 8 bases respectively, with 19 bases between them. The CDR3, as DNA: TGCGCCAGCAGCCCAATCCGGGCAGGGCTCGATGAGCAGTTCTTC. Translated: CASSPIRAGLDEQFF. Full variable domain (rest looked up from reference TRBV5-1 and TRBJ2-1): KAGVTQTPRYLIKTRGQQVTLSCSPISGHRSVSWYQQTPGQGLQFLFEYFSETQRNKGNFPGRFSGRQFSNSRSEMNVSTLELGDSALYLCASSPIRAGLDEQFFGPGTRLTVL.

With respect to this clone: Distinct nucleotide sequences in the sample also encode this CDR3. This chain uses TRBV5-1 with TRBJ2-3, with no clear D. In germline, CDR1 is SGHRS, CDR2 YFSETQ. V was clipped by 5 bases and J by 2 bases, with 3 bases between them. The CDR3 spans 11 residues. The CDR3 loop is CASSNTDTQYF. CDR3 coding DNA: TGCGCCAGCAGTAACACAGATACGCAGTATTTT. Looking up the rest from reference TRBV5-1 and TRBJ2-3 gives the full variable domain: KAGVTQTPRYLIKTRGQQVTLSCSPISGHRSVSWYQQTPGQGLQFLFEYFSETQRNKGNFPGRFSGRQFSNSRSEMNVSTLELGDSALYLCASSNTDTQYFGPGTRLTVL.

The chain links TRBV28 to TRBJ2-7, with 9 bases identical to TRBD2. CDR1 MDHEN and CDR2 SYDVKM come from the germline V gene. With V trimmed by 2 bases and J by 5 bases, 7 bases remained unmatched. The CDR3 covers 15 residues. CDR3 nucleotide sequence: TGTGCCAGCAGTTTAGGGGCGGGAGGGAGCGACGAGCAGTACTTC. It codes for CASSLGAGGSDEQYF.

V usage is TRBV5-3 and J usage is TRBJ1-5; the D is unclear. TRBV5-3 is an ORF, and what it does is uncertain. Trimming took 0 bases from V and 6 from J, leaving 22 bases between them. This CDR3 has 18 residues. CDR3 sequence reads: CARSLAYSTAIGSQPQHF. CDR3 coding DNA: TGTGCCAGAAGCTTGGCTTATTCGACCGCGATAGGATCTCAGCCCCAGCATTTT.

V is TRBV25-1 and J is TRBJ2-7, with 7 nucleotides matching TRBD1. Germline V CDR1 and CDR2: MGHDK, SYGVNS. The V and J ends lost 4 bases and 4 bases, in that order; junction bases with no gene match: 7. The CDR3 extends over 14 amino acids. CDR3 bases: TGTGCCAGCAGTGCGAGGGGGCACGGATACGAGCAGTACTTC. Translation gives CASSARGHGYEQYF.

This clone was counted once. The chain joins TRBV27 to TRBJ2-7, with TRBD2 matching over 11 bases. Germline trimming cut 4 bases from V and 5 bases from J; bases unmatched to any gene: 10. The CDR3 extends over 16 amino acids. In germline, CDR1 is MNHEY, CDR2 SMNVEV (reference sequence). The CDR3 spells CASSSSSGRTRDEQYF. The CDR3 DNA reads TGTGCCAGCAGTTCATCTAGCGGGAGGACCAGGGACGAGCAGTACTTC.

The gene calls are TRBV4-1 and TRBJ2-1; 8 bases are shared with TRBD2. Germline CDR1 reads MGHRA; CDR2 reads YSYEKL. Trimming at V came to 8 bases and at J to 8 bases, leaving 14 bases not matched to a gene. This CDR3 region has 15 residues. CDR3 sequence (DNA): TGCGCCAGCCAGCCGAGGCCAGCGGGAGTGCATGAGCAGTTCTTC. This encodes CASQPRPAGVHEQFF.

This chain uses TRBV27 with TRBJ2-7; D unresolved. CDR3 length: 15 amino acids. CDR1 MNHEY and CDR2 SMNVEV come from the germline V gene (reference sequence). V lost 1 base and J 1 base, leaving 11 bases between the germline ends. The CDR3: CASSLLSSRSYEQYF. For the CDR3, the DNA is TGTGCCAGCAGTTTATTGTCCAGCCGATCCTACGAGCAGTACTTC.

This clone was seen only a few times. Other nucleotide sequences from this sample produce the same CDR3. The V gene is TRBV19, the J gene TRBJ2-1, with D possibly TRBD2 on 5 matching bases. This CDR3 has 15 residues. CDR1 is LNHDA and CDR2 is SQIVND in the germline V gene (reference sequence). Trimming left V 2 bases short and J 4 bases short, with 12 bases between. CDR3 DNA: TGTGCCAGTAGTATAAGGAGCGGATATTACAATGAGCAGTTCTTC. Translating gives CASSIRSGYYNEQFF. The variable domain in full, with the rest retrieved from reference TRBV19 and TRBJ2-1, is DGGITQSPKYLFRKEGQNVTLSCEQNLNHDAMYWYRQDPGQGLRLIYYSQIVNDFQKGDIAEGYSVSREKKESFPLTVTSAQKNPTAFYLCASSIRSGYYNEQFFGPGTRLTVL.

The chain employs TRBV4-1 and TRBJ1-4; TRBD1 is a possible D gene (6 bases). The germline CDR1 and CDR2 sequences are MGHRA and YSYEKL. V gave up 5 bases and J gave up 0 bases, with 13 bases separating them. CDR3 size: 16 residues. CDR3 coding DNA: TGCGCCAGCAGCGAAGGGACAATTTCAACTAATGAAAAACTGTTTTTT. It is translated as CASSEGTISTNEKLFF.

This clone is labeled medium-sized. The chain is built from TRBV6-6 and TRBJ2-2; D is ambiguous. From germline, CDR1 is MNHNY and CDR2 SVGAGI (reference sequence). The CDR3 consists of 14 residues. With 0 bases removed from V and 5 bases from J, the gap between germline ends came to 7 bases. In nucleotides, the CDR3 is TGTGCCAGCAGTTACTCGTTGGAGACCGGGGAGCTGTTTTTT. Residues: CASSYSLETGELFF.

The chain employs TRBV4-2 and TRBJ1-1; TRBD1 might be the D (6 bases). The CDR3 extends over 16 amino acids. V dropped 0 bases and J dropped 8 bases, with 19 bases sitting between them. The germline V gene encodes CDR1 LGHNA and CDR2 YNFKEQ. The CDR3 reads CASSQDQGFGEWEAFF. The DNA for the CDR3 is TGTGCCAGCAGCCAAGATCAGGGGTTTGGGGAATGGGAAGCTTTCTTT.

This chain links TRBV10-3 with TRBJ1-1, with no clear D. The CDR3 is 13 amino acids. Germline V gene data show CDR1 as ENHRY and CDR2 as SYGVKD. V was clipped by 0 bases and J by 5 bases, with 7 bases between them. CDR3 protein: CAISESEGTEAFF. CDR3 coding DNA: TGTGCCATCAGTGAGTCAGAAGGTACTGAAGCTTTCTTT.